Described below is a single T cell receptor beta chain sequence and its context. Its antigen is not identified. The data are from a study of blood T cells in healthy people across ages. A second PCR, run for about 7 to 11 cycles, used a sample-barcoded 5' primer plus a J-beta primer mix. TCRdb reprocessed the 5' RACE reads with MiXCR, giving one entry per CDR3 protein. The sample carries 650,000 to 1,000,000 distinct CDR3 sequences, 35% to 40% recorded once. Study outcomes and limitations: Roughly linear declines in TCR beta diversity per million T cells occurred with age.

The individuals who served as donors were healthy Caucasians living in Russia, aged about 6 to 95. The sample, approximately 10 milliliters of peripheral blood, was drawn from each donor. Researchers report isolating at least 6 million PBMCs per sample. The clonotype was recovered from a man aged 18-30 years in good health. Sequencing used blood.

The CDR3 region has the DNA TGTGCCAGCAATAGGGATCGGGCCCCTAGTGGCTACACCTTC. It codes for CASNRDRAPSGYTF. The J gene is TRBJ1-2, the V gene TRBV2; no clear D gene. V shed 7 bases and J shed 7 bases, with 19 bases lying between them. The CDR3 contains 14 residues. CDR1 is SNHLY and CDR2 is FYNNEI in the germline V gene.